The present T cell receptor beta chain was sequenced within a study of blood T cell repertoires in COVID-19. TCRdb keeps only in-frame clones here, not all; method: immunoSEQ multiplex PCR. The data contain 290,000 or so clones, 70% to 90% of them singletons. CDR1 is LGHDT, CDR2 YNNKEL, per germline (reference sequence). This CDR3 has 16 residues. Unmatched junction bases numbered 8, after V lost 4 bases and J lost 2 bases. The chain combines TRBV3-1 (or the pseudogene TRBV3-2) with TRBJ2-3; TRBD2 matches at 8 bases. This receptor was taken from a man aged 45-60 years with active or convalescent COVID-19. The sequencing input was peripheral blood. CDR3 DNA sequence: TGTGCCAGCAGCCGTAGCGGGATTGGAAACACAGATACGCAGTATTTT. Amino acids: CASSRSGIGNTDTQYF.